The 26 T cell receptor beta chains given below trace back to one sample, sequenced in a study of response to subunit inactivated influenza vaccine. Each CDR3 protein gets one entry after TCRdb re-called the RT-PCR reads with MiXCR. The table has roughly 500,000 distinct CDR3 sequences, approximately 22% seen once. This sample was also put to use in a study of T cells expressing NK-cell markers. That paper notes: Making the TCR beta cDNA relied on 5'RACE template switching with UMIs.

The sequencing here drew on CD4+ T cells sorted from PBMCs, taken 12 days after vaccination. The origin of the receptors is a man aged 45-60 years who received an inactivated influenza vaccine.

The rearrangement joins TRBV15 to TRBJ2-2, with 7 bases aligning to TRBD2. With 1 base clipped from V and 7 bases from J, the junction kept 6 bases outside the gene matches. The CDR3 length is 15 residues. Germline V gives CDR1 LNHNV, CDR2 YYDKDF (reference sequence). CDR3 residues: CATSRASQRGGELFF. DNA of the CDR3: TGTGCCACCAGCAGAGCTTCACAGCGGGGCGGGGAGCTGTTTTTT.

The chain recombines TRBV20-1 with TRBJ1-5; 7 positions agree with TRBD1. CDR1 is DFQATT, CDR2 SNEGSKA, per germline (reference sequence). The CDR3 extends over 13 amino acids. The J segment lost 3 bases and the V segment lost 6 bases, leaving 5 bases of the junction unmatched. The CDR3 here is CSAQGGNNQPQHF. DNA for the CDR3: TGCAGTGCCCAGGGGGGGAACAATCAGCCCCAGCATTTT.

The genes are TRBV29-1 and TRBJ2-7, with no clear D. Germline CDR1 and CDR2: SQVTM and ANQGSEA. V lost 6 bases and J lost 2, with 14 bases in between. This CDR3 has 13 residues. The CDR3 here is CSVLRPITYEQYF. The CDR3 nucleotides are TGCAGCGTCCTACGGCCTATCACCTACGAGCAGTACTTC.

J is TRBJ2-1 and V is TRBV5-1; D might be TRBD2 (6 bases). With 3 bases removed from V and 1 base from J, the gap between germline ends came to 23 bases. Germline V gene data show CDR1 as SGHRS and CDR2 as YFSETQ. This CDR3 is built from 19 residues. This CDR3 reads CASSSRGFSVGVSYNEQFF. CDR3 sequence (DNA): TGCGCCAGCAGCTCCCGGGGGTTTTCCGTGGGGGTGTCCTACAATGAGCAGTTCTTC. Based on the CDR3 plus reference TRBV5-1 and TRBJ2-1, the full variable domain is KAGVTQTPRYLIKTRGQQVTLSCSPISGHRSVSWYQQTPGQGLQFLFEYFSETQRNKGNFPGRFSGRQFSNSRSEMNVSTLELGDSALYLCASSSRGFSVGVSYNEQFFGPGTRLTVL.

The chain uses TRBV5-1 and TRBJ1-5; the D is unclear. The germline V and J ends were trimmed by 4 bases and 4 bases, with 12 bases remaining between them. The CDR3 runs to 14 residues. CDR1 and CDR2 from the germline V gene are SGHRS and YFSETQ. CDR3 in DNA: TGCGCCAGCAGCCCTGCCGGGCTAAATCAGCCCCAGCATTTT. Translated, it gives CASSPAGLNQPQHF.

The gene calls are TRBV3-1 and TRBJ1-2; no clear D. V was clipped by 0 bases and J by 5 bases, with 16 bases between them. CDR1 LGHDT and CDR2 YNNKEL come from the germline V gene (reference sequence). The CDR3 is made up of 16 amino acids. Here the CDR3 DNA reads TGTGCCAGCAGCCAAGATCCCAGCCGCTATAATTATGGCTACACCTTC. Translated, it gives CASSQDPSRYNYGYTF.

This clonotype appeared a few times. This chain links TRBV25-1 with TRBJ1-6; possible D gene TRBD1, 6 bases. The V end lost 6 bases, the J end lost 7 bases, and 13 bases lay between the germline ends. CDR3 size: 14 residues. CDR1 and CDR2 (germline): MGHDK, SYGVNS. CDR3 loop: CASRGRDNNSPLHF. DNA for the CDR3: TGTGCCAGCAGGGGCCGGGACAACAATTCACCCCTCCACTTT.

V usage is TRBV9 and J usage is TRBJ2-3, with 11 positions matching TRBD2. The V and J ends lost 4 bases and 5 bases, in that order; junction bases with no gene match: 6. CDR3 length equals 15 residues. Germline CDR1 and CDR2: SGDLS and YYNGEE. As DNA, the CDR3 is TGTGCCAGCAGCTCCATTAGCGGGAGGGGAGATACGCAGTATTTT. This sequence encodes CASSSISGRGDTQYF.

The chain joins TRBV5-1 to TRBJ2-3, with D possibly called TRBD1 or TRBD2 (5 bases each). Trimming shortened V by 0 bases and J by 5 bases, and 10 bases separated the two germline ends. Per germline, CDR1 SGHRS and CDR2 YFSETQ. The CDR3 is made up of 14 amino acids. CDR3 region: CASSLVRAGDTQYF. CDR3 nucleotide sequence: TGCGCCAGCAGCTTGGTCAGGGCGGGAGATACGCAGTATTTT.

In its sample, this clonotype was seen many times. DNA of the CDR3: TGCGCCAGCAGCTGGGGACTTCCTAGCACAGATACGCAGTATTTT. This gives the protein CASSWGLPSTDTQYF. This chain uses TRBV5-1 with TRBJ2-3; D perhaps matches TRBD2 (6 bases). Trimming took 3 bases from V and 0 from J, leaving 11 bases between them. The CDR3 consists of 15 residues. Germline V gene sequence: CDR1 SGHRS, CDR2 YFSETQ.

The V gene is TRBV11-2, the J gene TRBJ2-5; 7 bases match TRBD2. This CDR3 contains 15 residues. With V trimmed by 3 bases and J by 4 bases, 8 bases remained unmatched. Germline V CDR1 and CDR2: SGHAT, FQNNGV. CDR3 in amino acids: CASSLGGGSRETQYF. CDR3 DNA sequence: TGTGCCAGCAGCTTGGGGGGAGGGTCCAGAGAGACCCAGTACTTC. Drawing the rest from reference TRBV11-2 and TRBJ2-5, the complete variable domain is EAGVAQSPRYKIIEKRQSVAFWCNPISGHATLYWYQQILGQGPKLLIQFQNNGVVDDSQLPKDRFSAERLKGVDSTLKIQPAKLEDSAVYLCASSLGGGSRETQYFGPGTRLLVL.

Only a few counts were recorded for this clonotype. The rearrangement joins TRBV25-1 to TRBJ2-1, with D unclear. V was shortened by 2 bases and J by 7 bases, with 9 bases between the two germline ends. The germline V gene encodes CDR1 MGHDK and CDR2 SYGVNS. The CDR3 runs to 13 residues. CDR3 nucleotides: TGTGCCAGCAGTGAAGCGACCGTGAATGAGCAGTTCTTC. Translation: CASSEATVNEQFF.

This clonotype was recorded only once. Given a much more abundant clone one base away, this may be a read error. This chain joins TRBV6-5 and TRBJ1-5, with 7 bases matching TRBD1. The J call is in doubt because the DNA end fits TRBJ2-3 better. The CDR3 is made up of 15 amino acids. Germline V gene data show CDR1 as MNHEY and CDR2 as SVGAGI. CDR3 bases: TGTGCCAGCAGTTACTCGGTGACAGGGAATCAGCCCCAGTATTTT. This gives the protein CASSYSVTGNQPQYF.

J is TRBJ2-5 and V is TRBV27; TRBD2 agrees at 10 bases. V lost 3 bases, J lost 3 bases, and 1 base stayed unmatched. Germline V CDR1 and CDR2: MNHEY, SMNVEV (reference sequence). This CDR3 is built from 14 residues. CDR3: CASSFLAGEETQYF. The CDR3 DNA reads as TGTGCCAGCAGTTTTCTAGCGGGAGAAGAGACCCAGTACTTC.

V and J are TRBV9 and TRBJ2-6; a weak D match, TRBD1 (6 bases). The V gene's germline CDR1 is SGDLS and CDR2 YYNGEE. The CDR3 contains 16 residues. V was pared by 0 bases and J by 4 bases, with 11 bases between. Here the CDR3 reads CASSVAGALGANVLTF. The CDR3 DNA sequence: TGTGCCAGCAGCGTAGCAGGGGCATTGGGGGCCAACGTCCTGACTTTC.

The chain has TRBV20-1 and TRBJ1-1; 7 nucleotides match TRBD1. V gave up 3 bases and J gave up 8 bases; unmatched junction bases: 9. Per the germline V gene, CDR1 is DFQATT and CDR2 is SNEGSKA (reference sequence). This CDR3 is built from 13 residues. In nucleotides, the CDR3 is TGCAGTGCTAGCGGGGCCAGGGGGGGGGAAGCTTTCTTT. Translation gives CSASGARGGEAFF.

The table lists this clonotype with a few counts. The rearrangement joins TRBV15 to TRBJ2-1, with D possibly being TRBD1 (5 bases). Trimming cost V 1 base and J 8 bases, with 9 bases left between them. Germline V gene sequence: CDR1 LNHNV, CDR2 YYDKDF (reference sequence). CDR3 length equals 13 residues. CDR3 region: CATSRAKGDEQFF. The DNA of the CDR3 is TGTGCCACCAGCAGAGCTAAAGGGGATGAGCAGTTCTTC.

This chain uses TRBV18 with TRBJ1-1; 7 bases are a match to TRBD1. V was pared by 1 base and J by 0 bases, with 2 bases of the junction left unmatched. The CDR3 covers 15 residues. Germline loops: CDR1 KGHSH, CDR2 LQKENI. DNA for the CDR3: TGTGCCAGCTCACCACGGGACAGCTTGAACACTGAAGCTTTCTTT. This encodes CASSPRDSLNTEAFF.

This clonotype appeared a few times. This rearrangement joins TRBV10-3 to TRBJ2-3; the match to TRBD2 covers 8 bases. The V gene end was trimmed by 4 bases and the J gene end by 4 bases; junction bases not matched to a gene: 10. The CDR3 has 16 residues. Looked up from germline, CDR1 is ENHRY and CDR2 is SYGVKD. The CDR3 DNA follows: TGTGCCATCAGTGGCCAGGGGCGGGAGGTTTCAGATACGCAGTATTTT. As protein: CAISGQGREVSDTQYF.

This clonotype has only a few counts. The chain couples TRBV6-2 or TRBV6-3 to TRBJ2-7; D is unresolved. The CDR3 length is 10 residues. V lost 7 bases and J lost 2, with 3 bases in between. Germline values: CDR1 MNHEY, CDR2 SVGEGT. The CDR3 spells CASTAYEQYF. The CDR3 DNA follows: TGTGCCAGCACCGCCTACGAGCAGTACTTC.

This clonotype was detected only a few times. V gene TRBV29-1 combines with J gene TRBJ1-1; 8 nucleotides line up with TRBD1. Germline CDR1 SQVTM, CDR2 ANQGSEA. The CDR3 extends over 14 amino acids. V lost 4 bases, J lost 4 bases, and 8 bases stayed unmatched. The CDR3 sequence: CSVGGAGGGTEAFF. CDR3 bases: TGCAGCGTTGGTGGGGCAGGGGGCGGCACTGAAGCTTTCTTT.

The V gene is TRBV15, the J gene TRBJ2-7; weak D call: TRBD1 (5 bases). Germline V CDR1 and CDR2: LNHNV, YYDKDF (reference sequence). Trimming shortened V by 0 bases and J by 3 bases, and 15 bases separated the two germline ends. The length of the CDR3 is 16 residues. This CDR3 is CATSRDRRREHYEQYF. The CDR3, as DNA: TGTGCCACCAGCAGAGACAGACGCAGGGAACACTACGAGCAGTACTTC.

This clonotype came up a few times. The rearrangement links TRBV20-1 to TRBJ1-5; D gene ambiguous. The CDR3 is 12 residues long. Germline lookup yields CDR1 DFQATT and CDR2 SNEGSKA (reference sequence). The germline V and J ends were trimmed by 2 bases and 6 bases, with 8 bases remaining between them. The CDR3 region is CSARKFGQPQHF. CDR3 DNA: TGCAGTGCTAGAAAATTCGGTCAGCCCCAGCATTTT.

This clonotype was counted ten times or more. This chain links TRBV5-1 with TRBJ2-7, with D possibly matching TRBD2 (6 bases). This CDR3 region has 15 residues. V was pared by 0 bases and J by 0 bases, with 10 bases between. Germline CDR1 is SGHRS and CDR2 is YFSETQ. The CDR3, as DNA: TGCGCCAGCAGCTTGGGCGGGACCTACTCCTACGAGCAGTACTTC. This encodes CASSLGGTYSYEQYF.

The chain carries TRBV25-1 and TRBJ2-1, with 10 bases lining up with TRBD2. Trimming removed 9 bases from V and 8 bases from J; junction bases left unmatched: 7. Per the germline V gene, CDR1 is MGHDK and CDR2 is SYGVNS. The CDR3 runs 13 residues. The DNA of the CDR3 is TGTGCCAGTAGGTCTAGCGGGGGTTATGAGCAGTTCTTC. As protein: CASRSSGGYEQFF.

Ten or more counts support this clonotype. This CDR3 is CASSPMGSSIRNSPLHF. CDR3 DNA: TGTGCCAGCAGCCCCATGGGCAGCTCGATCAGGAATTCACCCCTCCACTTT. The chain combines TRBV9 with TRBJ1-6; D unresolved. There are 17 residues in the CDR3. With 4 bases removed from V and 7 bases from J, the gap between germline ends came to 21 bases. Germline V gene data show CDR1 as SGDLS and CDR2 as YYNGEE. Supplemented by reference TRBV9 and TRBJ1-6, the full variable domain reads DSGVTQTPKHLITATGQRVTLRCSPRSGDLSVYWYQQSLDQGLQFLIQYYNGEERAKGNILERFSAQQFPDLHSELNLSSLELGDSALYFCASSPMGSSIRNSPLHFGNGTRLTVT.